A selection of T cell receptor beta chains follows, all from one sample in a study of T-cell reconstitution after alpha-beta-depleted transplantation in children. MiXCR, run by TCRdb on the PCR reads, gives a single entry per CDR3 protein. The data contain about 830,000 distinct CDR3 sequences, approximately 15% of them seen just once; the ten biggest clones take up 5%. Sequencing used PBMCs, mostly from graft donor cells, obtained 360 days after TCRalphabeta/CD19-depleted stem cell transplant. The receptors were sampled from a male patient younger than 18 who had a stem cell transplant for acute lymphoblastic leukemia, so the T cells may come from the graft donor. Both conserved end residues are part of each CDR3. The order of the fields is V gene, clone size, D gene, J gene, CDR3 DNA, CDR3 protein. A D gene is named only where the DNA matches it firmly. The listing skips clone size in some rows; elsewhere it reads once, few, many or a size class.

TRBV12-3/TRBV12-4	many	NA	TRBJ2-7	TGTGCCAGCAGTTCCCCATGGAGTGTCTCAGGATCCTACGAGCAGTACTTC	CASSSPWSVSGSYEQYF
TRBV7-8	few	NA	TRBJ2-7	TGTGCCAGCAGCTTAGAACTGGCCTTTAGCTCCTACGAGCAGTACTTC	CASSLELAFSSYEQYF
TRBV7-6	many	TRBD2	TRBJ2-1	TGTGCCAGCAGCTTGGCGGGAGGGCCCTCTTACAATGAGCAGTTCTTC	CASSLAGGPSYNEQFF
TRBV12-3/TRBV12-4	many	TRBD1	TRBJ2-7	TGTGCCAGCAGTTTACTCCGGACAGGGACCTACGAGCAGTACTTC	CASSLLRTGTYEQYF
TRBV5-1	few	TRBD1	TRBJ1-2	TGCGCCAGCAGCTGGAGTCAGGGGGACTATGGCTACACCTTC	CASSWSQGDYGYTF
TRBV29-1	many	TRBD2	TRBJ2-1	TGCAGCTCCTGGCTCAGGGCTAGCGGGAGAACCCTCAATGAGTATGAGCAGTTCTTC	CSSWLRASGRTLNEYEQFF
TRBV20-1	NA	NA	TRBJ2-7	TGCAGTGCTACAAGGACCCGGGGAAGCTACGAGCAGTACTTC	CSATRTRGSYEQYF
TRBV25-1	few	NA	TRBJ2-1	TGTGCCAGCAGTGAATTAGTAACTAGCTCCTACAATGAGCAGTTCTTC	CASSELVTSSYNEQFF
TRBV7-6	NA	NA	TRBJ2-6	TGTGCCAGCACCCTACACCTTTTCGACGGAACACTCTCTGGGGCCAACGTCCTGACTTTC	CASTLHLFDGTLSGANVLTF
TRBV7-9	NA	NA	TRBJ2-2	TGTGCCAGCAGCTTCCGGGGGGCTCTCCCCGGGGAGCTGTTTTTT	CASSFRGALPGELFF
TRBV27	NA	NA	TRBJ2-1	TGTGCCAGCAGTGTGCTCGCGGGACTTCACGTGCATGAGCAGTTCTTC	CASSVLAGLHVHEQFF
TRBV4-1	NA	NA	TRBJ2-3	TGCGCCAGCAGCCGCCAGAGTCGGGGCACAGATACGCAGTATTTT	CASSRQSRGTDTQYF
TRBV6-5	few	NA	TRBJ2-1	TGTGCCAGCAGAGACGCCGGGACGAAGCAGTTCTTC	CASRDAGTKQFF
TRBV20-1	few	TRBD2	TRBJ2-7	TGCAGTGCTCTGACTAGCAGGGTTTCCTACGAGCAGTACTTC	CSALTSRVSYEQYF
TRBV10-1	NA	NA	TRBJ2-3	TGCGCCAGCAGTGAATCGGCCCGGACCGCAGATACGCAGTATTTT	CASSESARTADTQYF
TRBV5-5	few	NA	TRBJ2-5	TGTGCCAGCAGCTTGAGGTCACAGGTCACTACCCATTTAAAGACCCAGTACTTC	CASSLRSQVTTHLKTQYF
TRBV28	few	TRBD2	TRBJ2-2	TGTGCCAGCAACGTTTGGGGTTTTAGCGGGAGGGCCCACAGCACCGGGGAGCTGTTTTTT	CASNVWGFSGRAHSTGELFF
TRBV5-1	few	NA	TRBJ2-7	TGCGCCAGCAGCTTGGAAAGGGGCGGCGACGAGCAGTACTTC	CASSLERGGDEQYF
TRBV6-5	NA	NA	TRBJ2-3	TGTGCCAGCATTACGGGGTTCGGCACAGATACGCAGTATTTT	CASITGFGTDTQYF
TRBV27	NA	TRBD2	TRBJ2-7	TGTGCCAGGTTCCTAGCGGGAGGTTACGAGCAGTACTTC	CARFLAGGYEQYF
TRBV12-3/TRBV12-4	few	NA	TRBJ2-3	TGTGCCAGCACCGGTAAAGTAGCAGATACGCAGTATTTT	CASTGKVADTQYF
TRBV7-9	NA	NA	TRBJ2-3	TGTGCCAGCAACTATTGGACAGTTAGCACAGATACGCAGTATTTT	CASNYWTVSTDTQYF